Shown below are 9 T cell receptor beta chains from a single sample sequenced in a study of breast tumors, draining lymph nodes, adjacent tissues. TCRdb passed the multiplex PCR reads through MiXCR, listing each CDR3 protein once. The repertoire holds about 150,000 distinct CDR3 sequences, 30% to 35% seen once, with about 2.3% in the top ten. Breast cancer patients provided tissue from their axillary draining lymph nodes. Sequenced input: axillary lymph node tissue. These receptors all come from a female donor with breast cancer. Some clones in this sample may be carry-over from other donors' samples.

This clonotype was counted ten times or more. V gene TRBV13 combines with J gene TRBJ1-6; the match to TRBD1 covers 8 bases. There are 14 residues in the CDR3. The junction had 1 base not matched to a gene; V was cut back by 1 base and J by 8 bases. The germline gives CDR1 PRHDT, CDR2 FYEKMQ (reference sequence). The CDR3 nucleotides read TGTGCCAGCAGCTTAGTGGGACAGGATTCACCCCTCCACTTT. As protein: CASSLVGQDSPLHF.

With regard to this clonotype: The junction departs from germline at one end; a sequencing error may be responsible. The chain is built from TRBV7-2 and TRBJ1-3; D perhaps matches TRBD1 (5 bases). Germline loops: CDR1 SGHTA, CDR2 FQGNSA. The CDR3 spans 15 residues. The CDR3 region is CASSFTGQGKNTIHF. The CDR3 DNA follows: TGTGCCAGCAGCTTTACTGGGCAGGGCAAAAACACCATACATTTT. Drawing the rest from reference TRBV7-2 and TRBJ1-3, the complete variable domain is GAGVSQSPSNKVTEKGKDVELRCDPISGHTALYWYRQSLGQGLEFLIYFQGNSAPDKSGLPSDRFSAERTGGSVSTLTIQRTQQEDSAVYLCASSFTGQGKNTIHFGEGSWLTVV.

CDR3 nucleotides: TGCGCCAGCAGCCAAGATAGAGATTCGATGAACACTGAAGCTTTCTTT. This translates into CASSQDRDSMNTEAFF. This sequence joins TRBV4-3 and TRBJ1-1; D is unresolved. Trimming took 0 bases from V and 0 from J, leaving 11 bases between them. The CDR3 is 16 residues long. Germline-derived CDR1 and CDR2 are LGHNA and YSLEER.

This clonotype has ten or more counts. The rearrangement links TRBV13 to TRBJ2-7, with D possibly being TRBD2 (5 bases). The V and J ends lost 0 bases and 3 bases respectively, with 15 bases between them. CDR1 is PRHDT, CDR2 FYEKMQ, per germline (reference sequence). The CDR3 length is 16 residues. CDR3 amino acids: CASSLGPRAAGYEQYF. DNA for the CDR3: TGTGCCAGCAGCTTAGGCCCCCGGGCGGCGGGCTACGAGCAGTACTTC. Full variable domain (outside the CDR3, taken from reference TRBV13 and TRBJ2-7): AAGVIQSPRHLIKEKRETATLKCYPIPRHDTVYWYQQGPGQDPQFLISFYEKMQSDKGSIPDRFSAQQFSDYHSELNMSSLELGDSALYFCASSLGPRAAGYEQYFGPGTRLTVT.

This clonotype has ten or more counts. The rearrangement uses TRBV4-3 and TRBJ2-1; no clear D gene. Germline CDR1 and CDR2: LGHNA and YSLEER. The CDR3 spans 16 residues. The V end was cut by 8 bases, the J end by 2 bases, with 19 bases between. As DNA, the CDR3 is TGCGCCAGCTATCCCGGGTTGTACCCTACCTACAATGAGCAGTTCTTC. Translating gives CASYPGLYPTYNEQFF.

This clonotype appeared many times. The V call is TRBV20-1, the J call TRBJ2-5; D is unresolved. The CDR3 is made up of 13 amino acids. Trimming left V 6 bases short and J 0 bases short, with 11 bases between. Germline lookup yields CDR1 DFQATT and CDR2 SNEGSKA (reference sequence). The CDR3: CSAPRSNQETQYF. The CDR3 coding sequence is TGCAGTGCACCACGGTCAAACCAAGAGACCCAGTACTTC.

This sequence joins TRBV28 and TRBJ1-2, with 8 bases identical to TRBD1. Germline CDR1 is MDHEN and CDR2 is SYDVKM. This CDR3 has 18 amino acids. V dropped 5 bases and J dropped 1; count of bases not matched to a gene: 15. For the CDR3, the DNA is TGTGCCAGCAGTACCAACCCCGGGACAGGATGGAGTAACTATGGCTACACCTTC. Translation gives CASSTNPGTGWSNYGYTF.

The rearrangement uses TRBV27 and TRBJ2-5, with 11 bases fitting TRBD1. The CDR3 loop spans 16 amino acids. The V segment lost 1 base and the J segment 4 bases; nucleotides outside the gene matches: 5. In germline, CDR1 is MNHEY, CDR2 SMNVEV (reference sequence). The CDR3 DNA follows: TGTGCCAGCAGTTTATTTGGGACAGGGGGATCAGAGACCCAGTACTTC. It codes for CASSLFGTGGSETQYF.

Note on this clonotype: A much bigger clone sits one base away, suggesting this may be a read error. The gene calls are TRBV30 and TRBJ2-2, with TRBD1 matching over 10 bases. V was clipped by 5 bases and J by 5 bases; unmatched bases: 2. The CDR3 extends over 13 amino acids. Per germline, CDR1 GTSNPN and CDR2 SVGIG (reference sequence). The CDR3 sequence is CAWGTGVTGELFF. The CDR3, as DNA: TGTGCCTGGGGGACAGGGGTGACCGGGGAGCTGTTTTTT. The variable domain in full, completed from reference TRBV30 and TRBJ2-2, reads SQTIHQWPATLVQPVGSPLSLECTVEGTSNPNLYWYRQAAGRGLQLLFYSVGIGQISSEVPQNLSASRPQDRQFILSSKKLLLSDSGFYLCAWGTGVTGELFFGEGSRLTVL.